These T cell receptor beta chains were read from a single sample in a study of T cell repertoires in cytomegalovirus infection. No antigen is known for these receptors. TCRdb recomputed calls from the reads with MiXCR, one row per CDR3 protein. The table records about 160,000 distinct CDR3 sequences, approximately 21% of them present only once. This material consisted of CD8+ T cells from cultured PBMCs, taken from culture after CMV antigen stimulation. The source of these receptors is a human donor in good health (CMV status not recorded). Some clones in this sample may be carry-over from other donors' samples. CDR3s include the opening cysteine and the closing phenylalanine or tryptophan. The D gene is left open where the match is weak. Clone size appears in some rows only: once, few, many, or a class for an expanded clone.

D gene	V gene	J gene	clone size	CDR3 DNA	CDR3 protein
NA	TRBV11-2	TRBJ2-7	few	TGTGCCAGCAGCTGGGAGAACGAGCAGTACTTC	CASSWENEQYF
NA	TRBV7-9	TRBJ2-3	many	TGTGCCAGCAGCCACGCAGATAACGGGGGAGGAGATACGCAGTATTTT	CASSHADNGGGDTQYF
TRBD1	TRBV6-6	TRBJ2-7	few	TGTGCCAGCAGTTACTCTGGACAGGGCGGAGCGTACGAGCAGTACTTC	CASSYSGQGGAYEQYF
NA	TRBV10-3	TRBJ2-7	NA	TGTGCCATCAGTATCGACGGGATCTACGAGCAGTACTTC	CAISIDGIYEQYF
NA	TRBV28	TRBJ2-3	NA	TGTGCCAGCAGTTTTGCAAGGCTAGCGTGGACAGATACGCAGTATTTT	CASSFARLAWTDTQYF
TRBD1	TRBV27	TRBJ2-5	NA	TGTGCCAGCAGCCGACAGGGGAGGGAGACCCAGTACTTC	CASSRQGRETQYF
NA	TRBV27	TRBJ2-2	NA	TGTGCCAGCCGTTCCCTAGGAAGGAGCACCGGGGAGCTGTTTTTT	CASRSLGRSTGELFF
NA	TRBV7-9	TRBJ1-1	few	TGTGCCAGCAGGGACCGGACGGGCAACACTGAAGCTTTCTTT	CASRDRTGNTEAFF
NA	TRBV19	TRBJ1-5	few	TGTGCCAGTAGTATTACTACAGGTGGAAAGGATCAGCCCCAGCATTTT	CASSITTGGKDQPQHF
NA	TRBV7-2	TRBJ2-3	few	TGTGCCAGCAGCTTACCCCGCACAGATACGCAGTATTTT	CASSLPRTDTQYF
NA	TRBV7-6	TRBJ2-3	NA	TGTGCCAGCAGCCGGGACCCATACACAGATACGCAGTATTTT	CASSRDPYTDTQYF
NA	TRBV7-8	TRBJ1-5	many	TGTGCCAGCAGCTTAGCATGGGCAGGGTTCGGAAGCAATCAGCCCCAGCATTTT	CASSLAWAGFGSNQPQHF
NA	TRBV7-6	TRBJ1-2	few	TGTGCCAGCAGCTTAGACCCAACAGGCCCGAATGGCTACACCTTC	CASSLDPTGPNGYTF
NA	TRBV20-1	TRBJ1-6	few	TGCAGTGCTACCCACGGGCTTAATTCACCCCTCCACTTT	CSATHGLNSPLHF
NA	TRBV9	TRBJ2-7	NA	TGTGCCAGCAGCGTTCAAGGACAGACCCACGAGCAGTACTTC	CASSVQGQTHEQYF
NA	TRBV7-2	TRBJ2-2	NA	TGTGCCAGCAGCAGGACAGGCGGGAGGACCGGGGAGCTGTTTTTT	CASSRTGGRTGELFF
TRBD2	TRBV7-6	TRBJ2-1	NA	TGTGCCAGCAGCGCTCCGGGACTAGCGGACAATGAGCAGTTCTTC	CASSAPGLADNEQFF
NA	TRBV12-3/TRBV12-4	TRBJ2-7	NA	TGTGCCAGCAGTTTAAGGAACAGGAATCGAATATACGAGCAGTACTTC	CASSLRNRNRIYEQYF
NA	TRBV7-2	TRBJ2-1	NA	TGTGCCAGCAGCCGGGGACGGGGGACCTACAATGAGCAGTTCTTC	CASSRGRGTYNEQFF
TRBD1	TRBV4-1	TRBJ2-3	NA	TGCGCCAGCAGCCAATTGACAGGGGGTGACTCTAGCACAGATACGCAGTATTTT	CASSQLTGGDSSTDTQYF
NA	TRBV6-6	TRBJ1-6	few	TGTGCCAGCAGTCATGAGGCCGTCGGAGATTTGGTTTCACCCCTCCACTTT	CASSHEAVGDLVSPLHF
NA	TRBV20-1	TRBJ2-3	NA	TGCAGTGCTAGGGGACTTACAGACGACACAGATACGCAGTATTTT	CSARGLTDDTDTQYF
TRBD2	TRBV6-2/TRBV6-3	TRBJ2-1	many	TGTGCCAGCAATTTAAGCGGGGGGAACTACAATGAGCAGTTCTTC	CASNLSGGNYNEQFF
NA	TRBV9	TRBJ1-3	NA	TGTGCCAGCAGCGTAGCTTCGGGGGCTGGAAACACCATATATTTT	CASSVASGAGNTIYF
TRBD2	TRBV12-3/TRBV12-4	TRBJ2-2	NA	TGTGCCAGCAGTTTGAGCGGGGGACACACCGGGGAGCTGTTTTTT	CASSLSGGHTGELFF
NA	TRBV10-3	TRBJ2-1	few	TGTGCCATCAGTCCTATACCTCAGGGTAAGGAAGCAGGTGAGCAGTTCTTC	CAISPIPQGKEAGEQFF
TRBD1	TRBV7-8	TRBJ2-2	NA	TGTGCCAGCAGCGTTCGACAGGGGGAGGACACCGGGGAGCTGTTTTTT	CASSVRQGEDTGELFF
NA	TRBV19	TRBJ2-2	few	TGTGCCAGTAGTGAAGCCCTTAACACCGGGGAGCTGTTTTTT	CASSEALNTGELFF
NA	TRBV4-1	TRBJ1-1	few	TGCGCCAGCAGCCAAAGTCCCGACGGGGACACTGAAGCTTTCTTT	CASSQSPDGDTEAFF
TRBD1	TRBV27	TRBJ1-5	few	TGTGCCAGCAGAAAGGACAGGGTAAGCAATCAGCCCCAGCATTTT	CASRKDRVSNQPQHF
TRBD1	TRBV6-5	TRBJ2-7	NA	TGTGCCAGCAGTTACCGGGACAGGACAGCCTACGAGCAGTACTTC	CASSYRDRTAYEQYF
NA	TRBV25-1	TRBJ1-1	few	TGTGCCAGCAGTGAACTCGCAGGGGACACTGAAGCTTTCTTT	CASSELAGDTEAFF
NA	TRBV12-3/TRBV12-4	TRBJ1-4	NA	TGTGCCAGCTCACGGTGGGGCCAAGGGGAAAAACTGTTTTTT	CASSRWGQGEKLFF
NA	TRBV12-3/TRBV12-4	TRBJ1-4	many	TGTGCCAGCAGTTCGTGGACATTTGAAAAACTGTTTTTT	CASSSWTFEKLFF
NA	TRBV7-9	TRBJ2-7	many	TGTGCCAGCAGCCCATCTGGAAGGAGGGGAACCTGGTACGAGCAGTACTTC	CASSPSGRRGTWYEQYF
NA	TRBV9	TRBJ2-1	few	TGTGCCAGCAGCGTAAGGGGGGGAAGTGAGCAGTTCTTC	CASSVRGGSEQFF
TRBD1	TRBV2	TRBJ2-1	NA	TGTGCCAGCAGGAGGGGGACAGGGAGGAATGAGCAGTTCTTC	CASRRGTGRNEQFF
TRBD1	TRBV28	TRBJ1-1	NA	TGTGCCAGCAGTCTAGGACAGGGGTATAGGATGGGAGCTTTCTTT	CASSLGQGYRMGAFF
TRBD1	TRBV4-1	TRBJ2-2	NA	TGCGCCAGCAGCCCACGAAACCCGGGACAGGGGGCGAACACCGGGGAGCTGTTTTTT	CASSPRNPGQGANTGELFF
TRBD1	TRBV6-1	TRBJ2-3	NA	TGTGCCAGTCCGGGACAGATCACAGATACGCAGTATTTT	CASPGQITDTQYF
NA	TRBV4-2	TRBJ1-1	few	TGTGCCAGCAGCCAAGAGGAGTGGGAGGGGACTGAAGCTTTCTTT	CASSQEEWEGTEAFF
TRBD1	TRBV27	TRBJ1-1	NA	TGTGCCAGCAGTCTACAGGGGGCAGATACTGAAGCTTTCTTT	CASSLQGADTEAFF
NA	TRBV6-2/TRBV6-3	TRBJ2-1	many	TGTGCCAGCAGTTACGGGACTGTCAATGAGCAGTTCTTC	CASSYGTVNEQFF
NA	TRBV11-2	TRBJ2-7	few	TGTGCCAGCAGCATTTGGGAGAGCTACGAGCAGTACTTC	CASSIWESYEQYF
TRBD2	TRBV7-8	TRBJ2-1	many	TGTGCCAGCAGCTTAGAGTTAGCGGGGAACAATGAGCAGTTCTTC	CASSLELAGNNEQFF
NA	TRBV12-3/TRBV12-4	TRBJ1-1	few	TGTGCCAGCGTCATGGGGGGCACTGAAGCTTTCTTT	CASVMGGTEAFF
NA	TRBV6-5	TRBJ1-3	few	TGTGCCAGCGTCTATACTGAAAGCTCTGGAAACACCATATATTTT	CASVYTESSGNTIYF
NA	TRBV7-2	TRBJ1-5	few	TGTGCCAGCAGCCCAGATGGGACATACTCTCGGCCCCAGCATTTT	CASSPDGTYSRPQHF
NA	TRBV4-1	TRBJ2-3	NA	TGCGCCAGCAGCCAAGGGGAATTCACAGATACGCAGTATTTT	CASSQGEFTDTQYF
NA	TRBV7-9	TRBJ1-1	NA	TGTGTCAGCAGCTTGAAAGTGACTGAAGCTTTCTTT	CVSSLKVTEAFF
NA	TRBV6-2/TRBV6-3	TRBJ2-3	NA	TGTGCCAGCAGTTCCGGACTCTACACAGATACGCAGTATTTT	CASSSGLYTDTQYF
NA	TRBV6-2/TRBV6-3	TRBJ1-1	many	TGTGCCAGCAGTTACAGGGTTCCTGAAGCTTTCTTT	CASSYRVPEAFF
NA	TRBV12-3/TRBV12-4	TRBJ2-2	few	TGTGCCACCGAATGGGGCGGGGTAAACACCGGGGAGCTGTTTTTT	CATEWGGVNTGELFF
NA	TRBV12-3/TRBV12-4	TRBJ2-5	few	TGTGCCAGCAGCCGGACAAGGCGGTGGGGAGAGACCCAGTACTTC	CASSRTRRWGETQYF
NA	TRBV7-2	TRBJ2-7	NA	TGTGCCAGCAGCTCGGTCCCCGGAGGGTCCTACGAGCAGTACTTC	CASSSVPGGSYEQYF
NA	TRBV2	TRBJ1-3	few	TGTGCCAGCAGTGAACGTCCGGAGACTCGAAACACCATATATTTT	CASSERPETRNTIYF
TRBD1	TRBV6-1	TRBJ1-4	few	TGTGCCAGCAGTGATACAGGGGGCTTTGAAAAACTGTTTTTT	CASSDTGGFEKLFF
TRBD1	TRBV5-4	TRBJ1-1	few	TGTGCCAGCAGCCTCGAAGGGGACAGGGGATATACAGCTTTCTTT	CASSLEGDRGYTAFF
NA	TRBV2	TRBJ2-5	NA	TGTGCCAGCAATGGAAGGCGGGAGACCCAGTACTTC	CASNGRRETQYF